Below, 25 T cell receptor beta chains from the same sample are listed, as sequenced in a study of cytomegalovirus exposure and HLA in healthy donors (dated by TCRdb to the late 2010s). The library was generated by the immunoSEQ multiplex PCR assay. The multiplex PCR relied on a mix of 60 forward primers for TCR Vbeta segments and 13 reverse primers for TCR Jbeta segments. TCRdb stores this immuneACCESS table with in-frame sequences only. Part of the clones is absent; in the studies checked, under half of the shortfall reflects unresolved V genes, and no reason is known for the rest. This sample holds 130,000 to 150,000 clones; 70% to 80% were observed only once. The leading ten clones occupy 4.9% of the sample. The sequencing input was PBMCs. These TCRs come from a woman aged 45-60 years in good health and CMV-seronegative.

The rearrangement uses TRBV28 and TRBJ2-5; 9 bases are shared with TRBD2. V trimming: 1 base; J trimming: 2 bases; junction bases outside the gene matches: 8. Germline-derived CDR1 and CDR2 are MDHEN and SYDVKM. The CDR3 has 17 residues. CDR3 bases: TGTGCCAGCAGTTTATTCCCAGCGGGGGGTCATCAAGAGACCCAGTACTTC. Its protein is CASSLFPAGGHQETQYF.

The chain has TRBV4-3 and TRBJ2-4; maybe TRBD1 (7 bases). The CDR3 contains 18 residues. In germline, CDR1 is LGHNA, CDR2 YSLEER. Trimming cost V 0 bases and J 0 bases, with 15 bases left between them. The CDR3 is CASSQEGRGALAKNIQYF. CDR3 coding DNA: TGCGCCAGCAGCCAAGAAGGCAGGGGGGCCTTAGCCAAAAACATTCAGTACTTC.

The gene calls are TRBV7-2 and TRBJ1-1, with no clear D. The CDR3 length is 14 residues. The germline V gene encodes CDR1 SGHTA and CDR2 FQGNSA. Trimming cost V 4 bases and J 3 bases, with 12 bases left between them. CDR3 sequence reads: CASSSNVGYTEAFF. Here the CDR3 DNA reads TGTGCCAGCAGCTCCAATGTGGGCTACACTGAAGCTTTCTTT. Combining the CDR3 with reference TRBV7-2 and TRBJ1-1 gives the whole variable domain GAGVSQSPSNKVTEKGKDVELRCDPISGHTALYWYRQSLGQGLEFLIYFQGNSAPDKSGLPSDRFSAERTGGSVSTLTIQRTQQEDSAVYLCASSSNVGYTEAFFGQGTRLTVV.

V gene TRBV5-8 combines with J gene TRBJ1-2; D is perhaps TRBD1 (5 bases). The CDR3 covers 15 residues. V was pared by 0 bases and J by 3 bases, with 12 bases between. Germline CDR1 reads SGHTS; CDR2 reads YDEGEE. The CDR3 bases are TGTGCCAGCAGCTTGGCCTTAGGGGCGGACTATGGCTACACCTTC. It translates to CASSLALGADYGYTF.

V and J are TRBV4-2 and TRBJ1-5; TRBD1 matches at 8 bases. This CDR3 contains 17 residues. The germline CDR1 and CDR2 sequences are LGHNA and YNFKEQ. The V gene end was trimmed by 0 bases and the J gene end by 3 bases; junction bases not matched to a gene: 7. The CDR3: CASSQEARGLVNQPQHF. As DNA, the CDR3 is TGTGCCAGCAGCCAAGAAGCCAGGGGGCTTGTCAATCAGCCCCAGCATTTT.

The chain employs TRBV18 and TRBJ1-5; the D is unclear. CDR1 is KGHSH, CDR2 LQKENI, per germline. The length of the CDR3 is 15 residues. Trimming cost V 3 bases and J 3 bases, with 12 bases left between them. CDR3 nucleotides: TGTGCCAGCTCACCGTATCAAGGAGACAATCAGCCCCAGCATTTT. Translated, it gives CASSPYQGDNQPQHF.

The V and J genes are TRBV7-9 and TRBJ2-3; D ambiguous. In germline, CDR1 is SEHNR, CDR2 FQNEAQ (reference sequence). Trimming pared 4 bases from V and 6 bases from J, leaving 26 bases between. The length of the CDR3 is 18 residues. CDR3 protein: CASSSPPRKLEVVDTQYF. The CDR3 DNA sequence: TGTGCCAGCAGCTCCCCCCCCCGGAAGCTTGAGGTTGTTGATACGCAGTATTTT.

This chain joins TRBV30 and TRBJ1-5; the D is unclear. The germline V gene has CDR1 GTSNPN and CDR2 SVGIG (reference sequence). The CDR3 spans 13 residues. The V end lost 1 base, the J end lost 3 bases, and 7 bases lay between the germline ends. The CDR3 loop reads CAWSGQSNQPQHF. Here the CDR3 DNA reads TGTGCCTGGAGTGGTCAGTCCAATCAGCCCCAGCATTTT. Drawing the rest from reference TRBV30 and TRBJ1-5, the complete variable domain is SQTIHQWPATLVQPVGSPLSLECTVEGTSNPNLYWYRQAAGRGLQLLFYSVGIGQISSEVPQNLSASRPQDRQFILSSKKLLLSDSGFYLCAWSGQSNQPQHFGDGTRLSIL.

The chain carries TRBV5-1 and TRBJ2-5, with 10 bases lining up with TRBD2. Per the germline V gene, CDR1 is SGHRS and CDR2 is YFSETQ. The CDR3 spans 15 residues. The ends lost 1 base at V and 1 base at J; junction bases unmatched: 1. The CDR3 DNA follows: TGCGCCAGCAGCTTGACTAGCGGGGTCCAAGAGACCCAGTACTTC. Translation gives CASSLTSGVQETQYF.

The chain recombines TRBV27 with TRBJ1-2, with D possibly TRBD1 on 5 matching bases. Germline CDR1 is MNHEY and CDR2 is SMNVEV (reference sequence). The CDR3 length is 12 residues. V lost 10 bases to trimming and J lost 8 bases, with 17 bases between them. As DNA, the CDR3 is TGTGCCACCGGAGGGGATTTAGGGGGCTACACCTTC. Its translation is CATGGDLGGYTF.

This sequence joins TRBV5-5 and TRBJ1-3, with 8 bases that match TRBD1. After removal of 2 bases from V and 4 bases from J, the junction contained 5 bases not matched to a gene. Per germline, CDR1 SGHKS and CDR2 YYEKEE (reference sequence). The CDR3 has 15 residues. The CDR3 DNA sequence: TGTGCCAGCAGCTTAAGGACAGGGTTCGGAAACACCATATATTTT. Amino acids: CASSLRTGFGNTIYF.

The genes are TRBV6-1 and TRBJ1-1; 7 bases agree with TRBD1. The germline V gene has CDR1 MNHNS and CDR2 SASEGT. This CDR3 comprises 14 residues. Unmatched junction bases numbered 5, after V lost 6 bases and J lost 1 base. CDR3 bases: TGTGCCAGCAGCATGGGACAGTGGAACACTGAAGCTTTCTTT. Protein product: CASSMGQWNTEAFF.

In the case of this clone: The junction differs from germline at one of its ends, possibly a read error. The chain links TRBV2 to TRBJ1-1; D is undetermined. The CDR3 loop spans 11 amino acids. Germline V gene sequence: CDR1 SNHLY, CDR2 FYNNEI. CDR3 in DNA: TGTGCCAGCAGTGAGTTGCGGCTTCCCCTCTTT. This encodes CASSELRLPLF.

This sequence joins TRBV7-9 and TRBJ1-6; no clear D gene. The ends were cut back, 0 bases at V and 11 bases at J, with 14 bases in the middle. The CDR3 extends over 15 amino acids. CDR1 is SEHNR and CDR2 is FQNEAQ in the germline V gene (reference sequence). The CDR3 loop reads CASSLAAPVNPPLHF. CDR3 in DNA: TGTGCCAGCAGCTTAGCAGCACCGGTCAATCCACCCCTCCACTTT. Drawing the rest from reference TRBV7-9 and TRBJ1-6, the complete variable domain is DTGVSQNPRHKITKRGQNVTFRCDPISEHNRLYWYRQTLGQGPEFLTYFQNEAQLEKSRLLSDRFSAERPKGSFSTLEIQRTEQGDSAMYLCASSLAAPVNPPLHFGNGTRLTVT.

The chain links TRBV27 to TRBJ1-5, with 9 bases matching TRBD1. Trimming at V came to 6 bases and at J to 3 bases, leaving 6 bases not matched to a gene. Germline V gives CDR1 MNHEY, CDR2 SMNVEV (reference sequence). The CDR3 covers 15 residues. CDR3 sequence: CASRLQGADNQPQHF. CDR3 bases: TGTGCCAGCAGATTACAGGGGGCGGACAATCAGCCCCAGCATTTT.

This chain uses TRBV4-2 with TRBJ1-2; 10 nucleotides line up with TRBD1. V lost 1 base to trimming and J lost 7 bases; unmatched junction nucleotides: 6. CDR3 length equals 15 residues. Per the germline V gene, CDR1 is LGHNA and CDR2 is YNFKEQ. CDR3: CASSQGDRGITGYTF. The CDR3 region has the DNA TGTGCCAGCAGCCAAGGGGACAGGGGTATTACTGGCTACACCTTC.

V gene TRBV6-5 combines with J gene TRBJ2-5, with 7 bases lining up with TRBD1. This CDR3 is 14 amino acids long. Germline loops: CDR1 MNHEY, CDR2 SVGAGI. J was trimmed by 2 bases and V by 8 bases; bases with no gene match: 8. This CDR3 reads CASAHRGLQETQYF. Here the CDR3 DNA reads TGTGCCAGCGCACACAGGGGTCTACAAGAGACCCAGTACTTC.

The table lists this clone with a count of one. The rearrangement links TRBV6-6 to TRBJ2-3; tentatively, D is TRBD2 (5 bases). Trimming took off 4 bases at V and 0 bases at J, with 11 bases between the two ends. Germline V lookup: CDR1 MNHNY, CDR2 SVGAGI (reference sequence). This CDR3 region has 15 residues. The CDR3 DNA follows: TGTGCCAGCAGTTCGACGGACTCTAGCACAGATACGCAGTATTTT. It codes for CASSSTDSSTDTQYF.

This clone was detected a few times. The chain carries TRBV4-2 and TRBJ2-3, with 10 bases identical to TRBD2. CDR1 is LGHNA and CDR2 is YNFKEQ in the germline V gene. Germline trimming cut 4 bases from V and 4 bases from J; bases unmatched to any gene: 11. This CDR3 spans 17 amino acids. CDR3 nucleotide sequence: TGTGCCAGCAGCCTTCAACCCCTAGCGGGGGACGCAGATACGCAGTATTTT. The encoded protein is CASSLQPLAGDADTQYF.

The V gene is TRBV28, the J gene TRBJ2-7, with D unresolved. The CDR3 extends over 11 amino acids. Germline CDR1 and CDR2: MDHEN and SYDVKM. V was clipped by 4 bases and J by 4 bases, with 5 bases between them. The CDR3 DNA reads TGTGCCAGCAGTTCAGATTACGAGCAGTACTTC. It codes for CASSSDYEQYF.

This chain connects TRBV6-6 to TRBJ2-7; 7 bases are a match to TRBD1. J gave up 13 bases and V 0 bases, and 9 bases lay outside the gene matches. This CDR3 comprises 13 residues. Germline lookup yields CDR1 MNHNY and CDR2 SVGAGI (reference sequence). CDR3 loop: CASSYSKGALRYF. CDR3 nucleotides: TGTGCCAGCAGTTACTCGAAGGGGGCGCTTAGATACTTC.

The chain combines TRBV11-2 with TRBJ2-2, with TRBD1 matching 9 bases. Trimming removed 10 bases from V and 1 base from J; junction bases left unmatched: 7. The V gene's germline CDR1 is SGHAT and CDR2 FQNNGV. This CDR3 comprises 15 residues. CDR3 in amino acids: CATRGTGLNTGELFF. Written as DNA, the CDR3 is TGTGCCACCCGCGGGACAGGGTTGAACACCGGGGAGCTGTTTTTT.

This clone has a handful of counts. The rearrangement joins TRBV14 to TRBJ1-6; no clear D gene. The CDR3 is made up of 13 amino acids. V was pared by 4 bases and J by 9 bases, with 10 bases between. Germline assignment: CDR1 SGHDN and CDR2 FVKESK. The CDR3 sequence: CASSPARVSPLHF. CDR3 nucleotides: TGTGCCAGCAGCCCCGCCCGGGTTTCACCCCTCCACTTT.

This rearrangement joins TRBV4-1 to TRBJ2-3; 7 bases map to TRBD1. Trimming removed 0 bases from V and 4 bases from J; junction bases left unmatched: 7. Germline V gene lookup returns CDR1 MGHRA and CDR2 YSYEKL. This CDR3 has 16 amino acids. The CDR3 protein is CASSQEWQGVPDTQYF. The CDR3, as DNA: TGCGCCAGCAGCCAAGAATGGCAGGGGGTGCCAGATACGCAGTATTTT.

The chain has TRBV28 and TRBJ2-5, with 9 bases fitting TRBD1. V dropped 3 bases and J dropped 5; count of bases not matched to a gene: 4. The V gene's germline CDR1 is MDHEN and CDR2 SYDVKM. The CDR3 length is 14 residues. DNA for the CDR3: TGTGCCAGCAGTTTGACAGGGGGTGGCGAGACCCAGTACTTC. This gives the protein CASSLTGGGETQYF. Based on the CDR3 plus reference TRBV28 and TRBJ2-5, the full variable domain is DVKVTQSSRYLVKRTGEKVFLECVQDMDHENMFWYRQDPGLGLRLIYFSYDVKMKEKGDIPEGYSVSREKKERFSLILESASTNQTSMYLCASSLTGGGETQYFGPGTRLLVL.